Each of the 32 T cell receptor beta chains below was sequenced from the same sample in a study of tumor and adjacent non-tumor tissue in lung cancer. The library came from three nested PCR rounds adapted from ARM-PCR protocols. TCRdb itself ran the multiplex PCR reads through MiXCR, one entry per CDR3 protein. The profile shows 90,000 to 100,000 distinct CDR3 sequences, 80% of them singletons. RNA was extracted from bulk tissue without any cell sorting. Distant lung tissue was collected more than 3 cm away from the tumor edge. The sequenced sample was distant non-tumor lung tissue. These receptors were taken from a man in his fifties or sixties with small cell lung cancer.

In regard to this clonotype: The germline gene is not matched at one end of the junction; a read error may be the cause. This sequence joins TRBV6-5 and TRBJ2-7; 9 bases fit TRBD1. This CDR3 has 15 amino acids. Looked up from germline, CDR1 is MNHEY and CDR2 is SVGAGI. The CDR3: CASRRDRDRPYDQYF. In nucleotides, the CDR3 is TGTGCCAGCAGGAGGGACAGGGATCGGCCCTACGACCAGTACTTC.

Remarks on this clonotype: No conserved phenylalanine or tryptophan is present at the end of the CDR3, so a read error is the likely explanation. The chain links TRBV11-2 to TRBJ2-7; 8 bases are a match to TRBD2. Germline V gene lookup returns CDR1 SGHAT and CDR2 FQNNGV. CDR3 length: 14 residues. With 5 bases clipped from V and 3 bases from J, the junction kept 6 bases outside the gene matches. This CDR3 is CASSMGLGRYEQYL. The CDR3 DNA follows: TGTGCCAGCAGCATGGGACTAGGACGCTACGAGCAGTACCTC.

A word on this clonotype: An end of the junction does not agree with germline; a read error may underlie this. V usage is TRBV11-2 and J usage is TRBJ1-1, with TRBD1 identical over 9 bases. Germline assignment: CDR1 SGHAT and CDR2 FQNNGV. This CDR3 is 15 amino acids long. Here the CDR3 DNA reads TGTGCCAGCAGCGATACAGGGGGCAAGGGCACTGAAGCTTCCTTT. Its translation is CASSDTGGKGTEASF.

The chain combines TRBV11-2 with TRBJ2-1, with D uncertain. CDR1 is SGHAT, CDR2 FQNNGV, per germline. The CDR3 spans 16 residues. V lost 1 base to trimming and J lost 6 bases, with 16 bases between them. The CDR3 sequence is CASSLVELAQSNEQFF. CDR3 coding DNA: TGTGCCAGCAGCTTAGTGGAGCTGGCCCAGTCCAATGAGCAGTTCTTC.

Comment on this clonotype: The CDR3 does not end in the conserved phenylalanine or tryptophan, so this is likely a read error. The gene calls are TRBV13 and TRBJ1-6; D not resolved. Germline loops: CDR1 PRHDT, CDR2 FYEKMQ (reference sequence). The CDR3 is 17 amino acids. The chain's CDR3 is CASSLNDGSSYNLPLHL. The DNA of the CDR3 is TGTGCCAGCAGCCTAAACGACGGAAGCTCCTATAATTTACCCCTCCACCTT.

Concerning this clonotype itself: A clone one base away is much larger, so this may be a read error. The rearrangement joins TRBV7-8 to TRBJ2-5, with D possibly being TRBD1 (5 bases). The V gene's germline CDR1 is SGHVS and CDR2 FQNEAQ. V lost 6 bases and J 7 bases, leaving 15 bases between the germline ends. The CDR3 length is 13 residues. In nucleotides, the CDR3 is TGTGCCAGCAGGGGGATAGGGGTTGGGACCCAGTACTTC. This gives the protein CASRGIGVGTQYF.

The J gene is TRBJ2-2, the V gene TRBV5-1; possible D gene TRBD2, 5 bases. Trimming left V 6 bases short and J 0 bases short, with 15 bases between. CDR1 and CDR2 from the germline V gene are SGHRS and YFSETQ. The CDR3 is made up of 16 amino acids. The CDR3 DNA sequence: TGCGCCAGCACCCTACCGGACGGGGCGAACACCGGGGAGCTGTTTTTT. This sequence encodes CASTLPDGANTGELFF.

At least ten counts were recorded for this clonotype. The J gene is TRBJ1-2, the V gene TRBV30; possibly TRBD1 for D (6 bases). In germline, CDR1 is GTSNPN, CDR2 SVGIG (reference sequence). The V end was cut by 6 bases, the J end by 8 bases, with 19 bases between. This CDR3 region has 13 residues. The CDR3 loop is CACPKGDKWGYTF. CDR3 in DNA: TGTGCCTGCCCCAAGGGGGATAAATGGGGCTACACCTTC.

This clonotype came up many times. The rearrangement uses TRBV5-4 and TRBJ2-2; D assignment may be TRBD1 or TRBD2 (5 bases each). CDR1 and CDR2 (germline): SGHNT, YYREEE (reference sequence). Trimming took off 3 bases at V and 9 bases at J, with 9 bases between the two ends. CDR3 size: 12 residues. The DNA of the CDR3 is TGTGCCAGCAGCTCGGGGCGGCGGGAGCTGTTTTTT. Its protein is CASSSGRRELFF.

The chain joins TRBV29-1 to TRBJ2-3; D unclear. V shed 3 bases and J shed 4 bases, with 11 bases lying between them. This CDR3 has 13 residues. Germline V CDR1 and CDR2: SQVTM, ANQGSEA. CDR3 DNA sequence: TGCAGCGTTGAGAGCAAGGGCGCAGATACGCAGTATTTT. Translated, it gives CSVESKGADTQYF.

The CDR3 here is CSAGRDRVFWEIGREPYYEQYV. In DNA form, the CDR3 reads TGCAGCGCCGGACGGGATAGGGTATTTTGGGAAATTGGGCGGGAGCCCTACTACGAGCAGTACGTC. The genes are TRBV29-1 and TRBJ2-7; TRBD2 matches at 7 bases. The V gene's germline CDR1 is SQVTM and CDR2 ANQGSEA. With V trimmed by 7 bases and J by 3 bases, 36 bases remained unmatched. The CDR3 spans 22 residues.

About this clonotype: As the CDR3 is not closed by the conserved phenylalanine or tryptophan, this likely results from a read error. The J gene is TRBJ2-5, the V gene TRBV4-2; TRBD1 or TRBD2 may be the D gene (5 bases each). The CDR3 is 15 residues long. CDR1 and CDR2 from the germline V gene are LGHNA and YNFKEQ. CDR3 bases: TGTGCCAGAAGCCAAGATGGGACCACTCAAGAGACCCAGTACTTA. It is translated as CARSQDGTTQETQYL.

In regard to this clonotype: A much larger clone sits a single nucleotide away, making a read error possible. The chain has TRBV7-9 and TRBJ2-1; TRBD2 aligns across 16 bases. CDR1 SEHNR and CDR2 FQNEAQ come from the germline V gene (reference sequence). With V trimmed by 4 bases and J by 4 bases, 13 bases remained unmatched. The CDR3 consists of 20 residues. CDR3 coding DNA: TGTGCCAGCAGCTATGGGACTAGCGGGAGGGCCGATATTCGGTACAATGAGCAGTTCTTC. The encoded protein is CASSYGTSGRADIRYNEQFF.

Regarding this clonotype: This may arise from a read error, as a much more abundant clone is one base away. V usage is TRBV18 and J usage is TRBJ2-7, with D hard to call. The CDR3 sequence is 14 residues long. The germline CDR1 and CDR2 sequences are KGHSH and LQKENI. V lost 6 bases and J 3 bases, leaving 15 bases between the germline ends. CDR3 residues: CASSFSADFYEQYV. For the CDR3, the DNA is TGTGCCAGCTCCTTCTCGGCAGACTTCTACGAGCAGTACGTC.

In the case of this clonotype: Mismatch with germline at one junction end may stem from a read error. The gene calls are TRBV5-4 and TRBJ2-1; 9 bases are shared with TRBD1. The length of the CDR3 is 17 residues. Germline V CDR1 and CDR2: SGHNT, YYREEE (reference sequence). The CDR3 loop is CASSPMSLGTGIGQQLF. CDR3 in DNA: TGTGCCAGCAGCCCAATGTCCCTAGGGACAGGGATAGGTCAGCAGCTCTTC.

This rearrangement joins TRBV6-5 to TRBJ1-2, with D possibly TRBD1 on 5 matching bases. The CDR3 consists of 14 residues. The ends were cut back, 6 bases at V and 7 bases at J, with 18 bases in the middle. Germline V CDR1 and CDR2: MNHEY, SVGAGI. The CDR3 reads CASRANERDAGYTF. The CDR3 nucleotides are TGTGCCAGCAGAGCTAACGAAAGGGACGCTGGCTACACCTTC.

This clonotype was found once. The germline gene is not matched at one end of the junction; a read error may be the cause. CDR3 protein: CTSRGGELVNTGELFF. CDR3 DNA: TGCACCAGCCGTGGAGGGGAATTAGTGAACACCGGGGAGCTGTTTTTT. The chain combines TRBV10-2 with TRBJ2-2, with D possibly TRBD2 on 6 matching bases. The CDR3 runs 16 residues. Germline V gene sequence: CDR1 WSHSY, CDR2 SAAADI.

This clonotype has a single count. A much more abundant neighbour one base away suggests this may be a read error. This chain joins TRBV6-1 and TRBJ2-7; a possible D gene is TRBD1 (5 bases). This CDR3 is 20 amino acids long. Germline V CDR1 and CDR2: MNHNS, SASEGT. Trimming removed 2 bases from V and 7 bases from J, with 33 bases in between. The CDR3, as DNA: TGTGCCAGCAGTGAATTTAGTATTGAGCACCCCAGGGTTCGGACGTCGGAGCAGTACTTC. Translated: CASSEFSIEHPRVRTSEQYF.

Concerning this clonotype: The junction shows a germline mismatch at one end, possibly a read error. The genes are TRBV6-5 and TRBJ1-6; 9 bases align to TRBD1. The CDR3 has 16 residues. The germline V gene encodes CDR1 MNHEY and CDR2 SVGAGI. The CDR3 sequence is CASSYSPDRGGSPFHF. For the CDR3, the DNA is TGTGCTAGCAGTTACTCGCCGGACAGGGGAGGTTCACCCTTCCACTTT.

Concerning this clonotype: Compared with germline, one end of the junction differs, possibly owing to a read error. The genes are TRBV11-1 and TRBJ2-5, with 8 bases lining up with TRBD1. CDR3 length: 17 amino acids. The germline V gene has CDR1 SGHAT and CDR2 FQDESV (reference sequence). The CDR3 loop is CASGLDALRTGRETQCF. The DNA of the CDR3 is TGTGCCAGCGGCTTAGACGCCCTCAGGACAGGGCGAGAGACCCAGTGCTTC.

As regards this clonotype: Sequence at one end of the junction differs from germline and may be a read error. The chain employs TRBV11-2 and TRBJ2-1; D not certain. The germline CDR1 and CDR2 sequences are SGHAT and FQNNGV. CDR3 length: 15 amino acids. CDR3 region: CANSLESASYNEQFF. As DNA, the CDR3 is TGTGCCAACAGCTTAGAGTCCGCCTCTTACAATGAGCAGTTCTTC.

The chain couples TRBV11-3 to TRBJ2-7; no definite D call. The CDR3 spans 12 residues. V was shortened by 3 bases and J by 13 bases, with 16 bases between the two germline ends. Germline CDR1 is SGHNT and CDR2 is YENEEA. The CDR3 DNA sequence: TGTGCCAGCAGCTTGGGGTTAGTTGAGATATACTTC. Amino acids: CASSLGLVEIYF. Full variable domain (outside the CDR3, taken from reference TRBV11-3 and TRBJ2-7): EAGVVQSPRYKIIEKKQPVAFWCNPISGHNTLYWYLQNLGQGPELLIRYENEEAVDDSQLPKDRFSAERLKGVDSTLKIQPAELGDSAVYLCASSLGLVEIYFGPGTRLTVT.

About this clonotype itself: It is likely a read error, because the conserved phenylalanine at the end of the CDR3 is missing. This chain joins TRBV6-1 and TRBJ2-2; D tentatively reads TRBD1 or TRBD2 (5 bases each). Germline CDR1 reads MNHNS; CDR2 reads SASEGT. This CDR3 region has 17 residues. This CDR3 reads CASTTGPSGTGAGELFI. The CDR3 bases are TGTGCCAGCACCACAGGACCGTCGGGAACAGGTGCCGGAGAGCTGTTTATT.

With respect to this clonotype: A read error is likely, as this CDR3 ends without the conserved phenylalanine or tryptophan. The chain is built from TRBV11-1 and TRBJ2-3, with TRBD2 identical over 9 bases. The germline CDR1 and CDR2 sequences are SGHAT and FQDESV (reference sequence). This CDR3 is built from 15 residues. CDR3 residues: CDSSLRTSGTDTQYL. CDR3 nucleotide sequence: TGTGACAGCAGCCTACGGACTAGCGGCACAGATACGCAGTATTTA.

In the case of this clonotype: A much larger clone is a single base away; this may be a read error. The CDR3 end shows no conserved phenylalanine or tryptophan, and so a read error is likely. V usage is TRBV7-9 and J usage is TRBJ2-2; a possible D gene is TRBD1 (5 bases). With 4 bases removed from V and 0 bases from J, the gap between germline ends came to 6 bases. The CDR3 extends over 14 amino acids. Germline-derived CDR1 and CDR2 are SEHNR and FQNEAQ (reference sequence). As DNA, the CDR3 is TGTGCCAGCAGCTCGACAGCGAACACCGGGGAGCTGTTTCTT. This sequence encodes CASSSTANTGELFL.

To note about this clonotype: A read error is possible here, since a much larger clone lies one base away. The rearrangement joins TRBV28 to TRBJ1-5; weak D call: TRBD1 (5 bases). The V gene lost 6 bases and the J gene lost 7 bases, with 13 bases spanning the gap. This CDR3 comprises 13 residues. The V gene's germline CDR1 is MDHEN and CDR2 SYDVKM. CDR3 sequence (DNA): TGTGCCAGCAGGCAACAGGAGAGGCAGCCCCAGCATTTT. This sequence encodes CASRQQERQPQHF.

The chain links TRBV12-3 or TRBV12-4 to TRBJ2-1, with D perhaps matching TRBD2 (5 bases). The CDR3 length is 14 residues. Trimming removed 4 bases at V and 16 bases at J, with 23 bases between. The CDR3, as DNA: TGTGCCAGCAGTTCCGGGATAGAGCACAATGAACACTTCTTC. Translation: CASSSGIEHNEHFF.

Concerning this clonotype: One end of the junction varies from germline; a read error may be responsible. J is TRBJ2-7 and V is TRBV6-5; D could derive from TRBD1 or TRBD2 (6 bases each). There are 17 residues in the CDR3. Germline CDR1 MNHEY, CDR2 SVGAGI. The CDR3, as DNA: TGTCCCAGCTGTCGCGATCCCTCCTCGGGGGACATTGACGAGCAGTACTTC. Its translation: CPSCRDPSSGDIDEQYF.

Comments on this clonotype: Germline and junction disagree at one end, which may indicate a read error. CDR3 sequence: CTSGLGTSGNNEQFF. The DNA of the CDR3 is TGTACCAGCGGCTTAGGGACTAGCGGGAACAATGAGCAGTTCTTC. The chain is built from TRBV7-3 and TRBJ2-1; 13 bases line up with TRBD2. Germline CDR1 and CDR2: SGHTA and FQGTGA. This CDR3 comprises 15 residues.

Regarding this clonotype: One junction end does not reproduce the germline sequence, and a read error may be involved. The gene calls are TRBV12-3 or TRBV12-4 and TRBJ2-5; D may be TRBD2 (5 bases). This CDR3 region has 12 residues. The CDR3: CVSGENQETQYF. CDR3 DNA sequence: TGTGTCAGCGGAGAGAACCAAGAGACCCAGTACTTC.

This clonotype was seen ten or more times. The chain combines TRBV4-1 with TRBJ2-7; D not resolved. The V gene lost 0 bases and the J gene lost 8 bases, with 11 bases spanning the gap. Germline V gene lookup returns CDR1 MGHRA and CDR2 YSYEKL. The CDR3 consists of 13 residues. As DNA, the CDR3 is TGCGCCAGCAGCCAAGATAGGGCACAGCAGCAGTACGTC. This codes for CASSQDRAQQQYV.

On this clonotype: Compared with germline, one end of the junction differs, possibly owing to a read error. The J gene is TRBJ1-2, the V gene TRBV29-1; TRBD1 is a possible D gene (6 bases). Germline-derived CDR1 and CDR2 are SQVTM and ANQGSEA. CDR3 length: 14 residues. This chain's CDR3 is CSVAKGGLGYGYTF. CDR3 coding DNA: TGCAGTGTTGCGAAAGGGGGATTAGGCTATGGCTACACCTTC.